Sequencing of this T cell receptor beta chain was carried out in a study of blood T cell repertoires in COVID-19. Background on the study: Nucleic acid was either cDNA or gDNA, and it came from T cells, B-cell-depleted T cells, or PBMCs.

The V end lost 1 base, the J end lost 5 bases, and 12 bases lay between the germline ends. The CDR3 covers 15 residues. CDR1 SGHVS and CDR2 FNYEAQ come from the germline V gene. The cohort comprised adults aged 18 to 89 years residing in around 25 US areas. Participant-given clinical history determined each cohort assignment. Original processing notes: By means of reference gene primer amplification, nucleated cell counts were estimated. TCRdb keeps only in-frame clones here, not all; method: immunoSEQ multiplex PCR. V, J and clone size are taken as reported in that table, and D and trimming were inferred from the DNA itself. Found here are more than 200,000 clones, 70% to 90% of them singletons; the top ten hold roughly 4.3%.

The sample consisted of PBMCs or T cells enriched from blood (not recorded which). The clonotype originates from a young man with acute COVID-19. The chain joins TRBV7-6 to TRBJ2-1, with D uncertain. The CDR3 DNA sequence: TGTGCCAGCAGCTTAGAAAGGAGTCGAAACAATGAGCAGTTCTTC. Translating it yields CASSLERSRNNEQFF.